This is a list of T cell receptor beta chains from one sample in a study of early T cells in non-severe SARS-CoV-2 infection. From the 5' RACE reads, TCRdb called clonotypes with MiXCR, one entry per CDR3 protein. The sample holds tens of thousands of distinct CDR3 sequences, roughly 8% seen once. The sequenced sample consisted of whole blood. These receptors all stem from an adult who was a healthcare worker with PCR-confirmed SARS-CoV-2 infection or an uninfected control (not recorded which). CDR3s include the opening cysteine and the closing phenylalanine or tryptophan. A D gene is named only where the DNA matches it firmly. Clone size appears in some rows only: once, few, many, or a class for an expanded clone.

>few|TRBJ2-2|TRBV4-1|16|-
CASSPEPQGGTRELFF
TGCGCCAGCAGCCCAGAGCCCCAGGGTGGGACCCGGGAGCTGTTTTTT
>-|TRBJ2-7|TRBV5-5|14|TRBD1
CASSWTGGSDEQYF
TGTGCCAGCAGCTGGACAGGGGGCAGCGACGAGCAGTACTTC
>many|TRBJ1-2|TRBV12-3/TRBV12-4|13|-
CASSGRQLYGYTF
TGTGCCAGCAGTGGCAGACAGCTGTATGGCTACACCTTC
>few|TRBJ1-2|TRBV5-5|13|-
CASSPTGVRGYTF
TGTGCCAGCAGCCCAACGGGGGTCAGGGGCTACACCTTC
>many|TRBJ2-1|TRBV11-2|16|-
CASSTGQTMRAPRQFF
TGTGCCAGCAGTACCGGACAGACAATGAGGGCACCCCGGCAGTTCTTC
>-|TRBJ2-7|TRBV20-1|14|TRBD2
CSAVGAGGHNEQYF
TGCAGTGCTGTAGGAGCGGGAGGGCATAACGAGCAGTACTTC
>-|TRBJ2-7|TRBV4-1|14|-
CASSQREQGYEQYF
TGCGCCAGCAGCCAAAGGGAACAGGGCTACGAGCAGTACTTC
>-|TRBJ2-7|TRBV7-8|14|TRBD1
CASSLRDRASEQYF
TGTGCCAGCAGCTTAAGGGACAGGGCATCCGAGCAGTACTTC
>many|TRBJ2-1|TRBV7-8|18|TRBD1
CASSLALNLGQGWNEQFF
TGTGCCAGCAGCTTAGCGCTGAATTTGGGACAGGGTTGGAATGAGCAGTTCTTC
>few|TRBJ2-3|TRBV9|18|TRBD2
CASSVGTGLAGVTDTQYF
TGTGCCAGCAGCGTAGGAACCGGACTAGCGGGGGTCACAGATACGCAGTATTTT
>-|TRBJ2-7|TRBV3-1|14|-
CASSTWDGSYEQYF
TGTGCCAGCAGCACCTGGGACGGCTCCTACGAGCAGTACTTC
>-|TRBJ2-5|TRBV29-1|13|-
CSVGAGRGETQYF
TGCAGCGTTGGGGCAGGGCGGGGAGAGACCCAGTACTTC
>-|TRBJ2-7|TRBV27|13|-
CASSLSADYEQYF
TGTGCCAGCAGTTTATCGGCAGACTACGAGCAGTACTTC
>few|TRBJ2-3|TRBV6-2/TRBV6-3|16|TRBD2
CASSFRASGSLDTQYF
TGTGCCAGCAGTTTTAGGGCTAGCGGGAGCCTGGATACGCAGTATTTT
>many|TRBJ1-3|TRBV18|13|-
CASSQGLGNTIYF
TGTGCCAGCTCCCAAGGCCTCGGAAACACCATATATTTT
>-|TRBJ2-5|TRBV6-5|11|-
CASRKGETQYF
TGTGCCAGCAGAAAGGGTGAGACCCAGTACTTC
>-|TRBJ2-1|TRBV27|13|TRBD1
CARPGQGEAEQFF
TGTGCCCGCCCGGGACAGGGGGAGGCTGAGCAGTTCTTC
>many|TRBJ1-2|TRBV6-6|13|TRBD1
CASSQQGGYGYTF
TGTGCCAGCAGCCAACAGGGGGGCTATGGCTACACCTTC